This TCR beta chain was captured in a study of control samples from healthy donors and cancer patients. CDR1 and CDR2 (germline): SGHNT, YENEEA. J lost 7 bases, V lost 5 bases, and 9 bases had no gene match. This CDR3 comprises 14 residues. Assay: immunoSEQ multiplex PCR; the TCRdb copy retains only in-frame clones and omits some. Of about 130,000 clones listed, more than 80% are singletons. The rearrangement uses TRBV11-3 and TRBJ2-3, with 7 bases identical to TRBD1. The TCR originated in a man in his forties in good health. The sequenced sample consisted of blood. The CDR3 protein is CASSLHRGINTQYF. In DNA form, the CDR3 reads TGTGCCAGCAGCCTACACAGGGGCATCAATACGCAGTATTTT.